This note documents a single T cell receptor (beta chain) sequence. No cognate antigen has been identified for it. There are no base qualities to consult, and no much larger clone falls within one base. The data were taken from a study of blood T cell repertoires in COVID-19 (dated by TCRdb to the early 2020s). Notes on the research overall: The collaborator samples originated in the United States, Italy and Spain and spanned the acute and convalescent phases of COVID-19. The material from the prospective study consisted of cDNA or gDNA derived from T cells, B-cell-depleted T cells, or PBMCs. Deeply sampled blood TCRbeta repertoires from subjects exposed to, actively infected with, or recovered from COVID-19 were included in the dataset. A freely available public database, intended as a resource for researchers studying the immune response to SARS-CoV-2, is where the repertoires were released. The samples were drawn from two sources: the first 160 participants of the ongoing ImmuneRACE study, and about 1,300 subjects contributed by 6 global collaborators. The sample metadata nearly always contained a de-identified subject ID, COVID-19 status, age in years and sex. HLA class I and class II types, where available, came from metadata supplied by the sample provider rather than from assay-based typing. On the study overall, not on this receptor specifically: How much clinical and demographic metadata was included differed by source and by participant, and the metadata was provided uncurated.

CDR1 and CDR2 were assigned from the germline V gene (reference sequence) as MNHEY and SMNVEV. The CDR3 starts with the cysteine, ends with the phenylalanine, and has 12 residues. The CDR3 DNA has 36 bases and is translated from base 1. V loses 5 bases at its end and J loses 7 bases; junction bases beyond the gene matches: 4. In Seattle, one collaborating source enrolled patients while the infection was active and tracked those patients longitudinally over the course of disease. Each collaborating institution followed its own protocols to collect whole blood in K2EDTA tubes. For TCRbeta analysis, collaborators shipped samples as frozen whole blood, isolated PBMCs, or DNA extracted from either of those sample types. The immunoSEQ Assay, a bias-controlled multiplex PCR, was used to amplify TCRbeta CDR3 regions from genomic DNA. The study's processing was this. The number of nucleated cells in each sample was estimated from the amplification of reference gene primers within the assay. To quantify the absolute abundance of each unique TCRbeta CDR3 rearrangement, sequence reads were collapsed and filtered. For each sample, productive Simpson clonality was calculated as the square root of Simpson's diversity index across productive rearrangements. TCRdb took over this immuneACCESS table, retaining in-frame rearrangements with V and J assigned. Such tables are incomplete; in checked studies, under half of the missing clones stem from an unresolved V gene, and the remainder is unexplained. V and J calls and clone size come straight from that table; D and trimming were deduced from the DNA. This sample holds some 310,000 clones; nearly 90% were observed only once. Of the sample, about 1% is held by the ten largest clones.

The sequencing input was peripheral blood. Recombination joined TRBV27 with TRBJ1-2, and TRBD1 aligns with 7 junction nucleotides. The receptor was derived from a woman in her thirties or forties with COVID-19, enrolled during active disease. For the CDR3, the sequence is CASSPNRGGYTF. The DNA reads TGTGCCAGCAGTCCCAACAGGGGTGGCTACACCTTC.